These 18 T cell receptor beta chains came from one sample sequenced in a study of beta chain features in type 1 diabetes. The whole isolated RNA underwent reverse transcription, so sequencing captured expressed TCRB transcripts. Measured with immunoSEQ multiplex PCR; TCRdb has only the in-frame clones, and not every one. There are hundreds of thousands of clones in the sample; roughly 30% occur only once, and about 0.065% lies in the top ten. Sample: naive CD4+ T cells from blood. The receptors come from a man younger than 35 in good health.

This clone was detected a few times. The J gene is TRBJ1-1, the V gene TRBV14, with 8 bases matching TRBD1. With 4 bases clipped from V and 6 bases from J, the junction kept 10 bases outside the gene matches. CDR1 is SGHDN and CDR2 is FVKESK in the germline V gene. The CDR3 loop spans 15 amino acids. The CDR3 here is CASSRQPTGESEAFF. CDR3 nucleotides: TGTGCCAGCAGCCGCCAACCGACAGGGGAATCTGAAGCTTTCTTT.

This clone was counted only a few times. This rearrangement joins TRBV30 to TRBJ2-1, with 8 bases aligning to TRBD2. The germline V gene has CDR1 GTSNPN and CDR2 SVGIG (reference sequence). CDR3 length equals 13 residues. With V trimmed by 5 bases and J by 3 bases, 3 bases remained unmatched. The CDR3 coding sequence is TGTGCCTGGGCAGCGGGAGTCTACAATGAGCAGTTCTTC. Its protein product is CAWAAGVYNEQFF.

This clone has just one count. The chain uses TRBV25-1 and TRBJ2-1; tentative D call: TRBD1 (6 bases). V lost 4 bases to trimming and J lost 6 bases, with 16 bases between them. Germline CDR1 and CDR2: MGHDK and SYGVNS. The CDR3 loop spans 15 amino acids. CDR3 protein: CASSASQGSPNEQFF. CDR3 in DNA: TGTGCCAGCAGTGCCTCACAGGGATCCCCCAATGAGCAGTTCTTC.

CDR3 region: CASRASYEQYF. The DNA for the CDR3 is TGCGCCAGCAGGGCAAGTTACGAGCAGTACTTC. The gene calls are TRBV5-1 and TRBJ2-7; D is unresolved. V shed 5 bases and J shed 4 bases, with 7 bases lying between them. The CDR3 has 11 residues. Germline V gives CDR1 SGHRS, CDR2 YFSETQ.

A few counts support this clone. The V and J genes are TRBV7-2 and TRBJ1-1; D unresolved. With 6 bases removed from V and 6 bases from J, the gap between germline ends came to 20 bases. This CDR3 has 15 amino acids. Germline CDR1 reads SGHTA; CDR2 reads FQGNSA. In DNA, the CDR3 is TGTGCCAGCAGTCCCACGCCCGGGTTTATAGCTGAAGCTTTCTTT. Residues: CASSPTPGFIAEAFF. The complete variable domain, with remaining parts taken from reference TRBV7-2 and TRBJ1-1, reads GAGVSQSPSNKVTEKGKDVELRCDPISGHTALYWYRQSLGQGLEFLIYFQGNSAPDKSGLPSDRFSAERTGGSVSTLTIQRTQQEDSAVYLCASSPTPGFIAEAFFGQGTRLTVV.

This clone was detected a few times. The rearrangement uses TRBV6-5 and TRBJ2-3, with a possible D match to TRBD2 (6 bases). The CDR3 runs to 14 residues. The germline CDR1 and CDR2 sequences are MNHEY and SVGAGI. The V end was cut by 6 bases, the J end by 2 bases, with 12 bases between. The CDR3 DNA follows: TGTGCCAGCAGCCGAAGCGGGTACACAGATACGCAGTATTTT. It yields the protein CASSRSGYTDTQYF.

This clone was picked up a small number of times. The chain recombines TRBV7-2 with TRBJ2-6; D not certain. CDR1 and CDR2 from the germline V gene are SGHTA and FQGNSA. The V end was cut by 3 bases, the J end by 0 bases, with 12 bases between. There are 17 residues in the CDR3. CDR3: CASSLGIRSSGANVLTF. DNA of the CDR3: TGTGCCAGCAGCTTGGGAATTAGGTCCTCTGGGGCCAACGTCCTGACTTTC.

This clone has a handful of counts. The CDR3 here is CASSLEGADTQYF. In DNA form, the CDR3 reads TGTGCCAGCAGCTTAGAGGGTGCAGATACGCAGTATTTT. J is TRBJ2-3 and V is TRBV7-6; D uncertain. V dropped 1 base and J dropped 4 bases, with 6 bases sitting between them. Germline V CDR1 and CDR2: SGHVS, FNYEAQ. The CDR3 has 13 amino acids.

The rearrangement links TRBV7-8 to TRBJ1-2, with D possibly matching TRBD1 (6 bases). Deletions cut 1 base from V and 4 bases from J, with 13 bases between. This CDR3 has 15 residues. Germline values: CDR1 SGHVS, CDR2 FQNEAQ. CDR3 amino acids: CASSLEDRLPYGYTF. CDR3 sequence (DNA): TGTGCCAGCAGCTTAGAAGACAGGTTGCCCTATGGCTACACCTTC.

The genes are TRBV28 and TRBJ2-1; 13 nucleotides align to TRBD2. CDR3 length equals 15 residues. CDR1 MDHEN and CDR2 SYDVKM come from the germline V gene. With 6 bases clipped from V and 10 bases from J, the junction kept 9 bases outside the gene matches. The chain's CDR3 is CASSLGLAGVWEQFF. CDR3 sequence (DNA): TGTGCCAGCAGCCTCGGACTAGCGGGAGTATGGGAGCAGTTCTTC.

This chain uses TRBV15 with TRBJ2-1, with D uncertain. Germline V gene sequence: CDR1 LNHNV, CDR2 YYDKDF (reference sequence). Trimming left V 0 bases short and J 10 bases short, with 7 bases between. CDR3 length: 12 amino acids. The CDR3 bases are TGTGCCACCAGCAGAGATTTTAGGGAGCAGTTCTTC. It translates to CATSRDFREQFF.

This rearrangement joins TRBV30 to TRBJ1-4; no clear D gene. The germline V gene has CDR1 GTSNPN and CDR2 SVGIG (reference sequence). Trimming pared 0 bases from V and 5 bases from J, leaving 10 bases between. There are 14 residues in the CDR3. CDR3 DNA: TGTGCCTGGAGTGTATATGGTAGCAATGAAAAACTGTTTTTT. It specifies CAWSVYGSNEKLFF.

The rearrangement uses TRBV30 and TRBJ2-6; no reliable D call. Trimming removed 8 bases at V and 4 bases at J, with 15 bases between. Germline V CDR1 and CDR2: GTSNPN, SVGIG (reference sequence). This CDR3 is built from 14 residues. The CDR3: CALEKGAGANVLTF. The CDR3 nucleotides read TGTGCCCTTGAGAAGGGTGCCGGGGCCAACGTCCTGACTTTC.

This clone was picked up a small number of times. The rearrangement joins TRBV5-1 to TRBJ2-1, with 10 bases lining up with TRBD2. Germline V gene data show CDR1 as SGHRS and CDR2 as YFSETQ. With V trimmed by 6 bases and J by 0 bases, 6 bases remained unmatched. The CDR3 loop spans 16 amino acids. CDR3 residues: CASTRTSGSSYNEQFF. For the CDR3, the DNA is TGCGCCAGCACCCGGACTAGCGGAAGCTCCTACAATGAGCAGTTCTTC.

This clone was recorded a few times. The gene calls are TRBV5-1 and TRBJ2-3; tentatively, D is TRBD1 or TRBD2 (5 bases each). The CDR3 has 16 residues. Germline CDR1 SGHRS, CDR2 YFSETQ. With 1 base removed from V and 6 bases from J, the gap between germline ends came to 18 bases. DNA for the CDR3: TGCGCCAGCAGCTTGACGGTATCCGCCCGGGACGATACGCAGTATTTT. Its translation is CASSLTVSARDDTQYF.

The gene calls are TRBV10-3 and TRBJ2-3, with unresolved D. V gave up 2 bases and J gave up 0 bases, with 9 bases separating them. The CDR3 covers 15 residues. Germline assignment: CDR1 ENHRY and CDR2 SYGVKD. CDR3: CAISERADSTDTQYF. In DNA, the CDR3 is TGTGCCATCAGTGAGCGGGCGGATAGCACAGATACGCAGTATTTT.

DNA for the CDR3: TGTGCCAGCAGCGAGCTTGGGGACGAAGCTTTCTTT. It encodes CASSELGDEAFF. The V and J genes are TRBV11-1 and TRBJ1-1; D might be TRBD1 (5 bases). V was shortened by 5 bases and J by 8 bases, with 12 bases between the two germline ends. CDR1 and CDR2 from the germline V gene are SGHAT and FQDESV (reference sequence). The CDR3 is 12 residues long.

This clone showed up just a few times. The chain combines TRBV2 with TRBJ2-3; 7 bases map to TRBD1. V gave up 7 bases and J gave up 6 bases; unmatched junction bases: 10. Per germline, CDR1 SNHLY and CDR2 FYNNEI. This CDR3 comprises 14 residues. DNA for the CDR3: TGTGCCAGCATCTGGGACAGAGCAGCGGATACGCAGTATTTT. Protein product: CASIWDRAADTQYF.